The rows below give T cell receptor beta chains drawn from one sample of a study of prognosis after radiotherapy for stage I lung cancer. A single record per CDR3 protein comes from TCRdb applying MiXCR to the multiplex PCR reads. The sample has 59,000 or so distinct CDR3 sequences; approximately 25% are singletons. The sequencing used PBMCs, collected before or after stereotactic body radiation therapy (not recorded which). All receptors derive from a donor over 45 with non-small cell lung cancer. Both conserved end residues are part of each CDR3. D genes are given only for firm matches. Where a row states a size, it is once, few, many or the class of an expanded clone; other rows omit it.

V gene	clone size	D gene	J gene	CDR3 protein	CDR3 DNA
TRBV6-2/TRBV6-3	once	TRBD1	TRBJ2-3	CASDSGTGKDTQYF	TGTGCCAGCGATTCAGGGACAGGCAAAGATACGCAGTATTTT
TRBV6-1	many	.	TRBJ2-3	CASSGGLTDTQYF	TGTGCCAGCAGTGGGGGACTCACAGATACGCAGTATTTT
TRBV20-1	many	.	TRBJ2-3	CSHARDTDTDTQYF	TGCAGTCACGCCCGGGACACAGACACAGATACGCAGTATTTT
TRBV6-5	many	.	TRBJ2-7	CASSWANAYEQYF	TGTGCCAGCAGTTGGGCGAACGCCTACGAGCAGTACTTC
TRBV4-3	many	TRBD1	TRBJ2-7	CASSQDRGRMYEQYF	TGCGCCAGCAGCCAAGACAGGGGGCGTATGTACGAGCAGTACTTC
TRBV5-1	many	.	TRBJ1-2	CASSPRGRLSDGYTF	TGCGCCAGCAGCCCGCGGGGGAGACTTTCTGATGGCTACACCTTC
TRBV4-1	many	.	TRBJ2-7	CASSQGLRTGEQYF	TGCGCCAGCAGCCAAGGGCTTCGGACGGGCGAGCAGTACTTC
TRBV5-1	.	.	TRBJ2-5	CASSLVTSRNQENQYF	TGCGCCAGCAGCTTGGTTACTAGCAGGAACCAAGAGAACCAGTACTTC
TRBV10-3	many	TRBD2	TRBJ2-2	CAISEGTSPGELFF	TGTGCCATCAGTGAGGGGACTAGCCCCGGGGAGCTGTTTTTT
TRBV10-2	many	TRBD1	TRBJ2-7	CASSESNTGEWSYEQYF	TGCGCCAGCAGTGAGTCGAATACAGGGGAATGGTCCTACGAGCAGTACTTC
TRBV28	many	.	TRBJ2-3	CASSSLGRPEADTQYF	TGTGCCAGCAGTTCCCTAGGACGGCCGGAGGCAGATACGCAGTATTTT
TRBV4-1	many	.	TRBJ1-2	CASSQEIQDSYGYTF	TGCGCCAGCAGCCAAGAGATCCAGGATAGCTATGGCTACACCTTC
TRBV20-1	many	TRBD1	TRBJ1-2	CSARLDRGGYGYTF	TGCAGTGCTAGACTGGACAGGGGAGGCTATGGCTACACCTTC
TRBV4-1	.	TRBD1	TRBJ1-1	CASRQIQGGTEAFF	TGCGCCAGCAGACAGATACAGGGGGGGACTGAAGCTTTCTTT
TRBV20-1	many	TRBD1	TRBJ2-7	CSAETGGGYEQYF	TGCAGTGCCGAGACAGGGGGCGGCTACGAGCAGTACTTC
TRBV6-1	once	TRBD1	TRBJ2-1	CASRSVTGVTNEQFF	TGTGCCAGCAGGTCGGTTACAGGGGTAACTAATGAGCAGTTCTTC
TRBV5-4	many	.	TRBJ2-7	CASSLSAYAYEQYF	TGTGCCAGCAGCTTGTCCGCATACGCCTACGAGCAGTACTTC
TRBV24-1	many	.	TRBJ2-3	CATSAFLGGTQYF	TGTGCCACCAGCGCCTTCTTGGGGGGAACGCAGTATTTT
TRBV3-1	many	TRBD1	TRBJ1-4	CASSQLRGGRGEANEKLFF	TGTGCCAGCAGCCAGCTCAGAGGTGGCAGGGGGGAGGCTAATGAAAAACTGTTTTTT
TRBV20-1	few	.	TRBJ2-4	CSARENAKNIQYF	TGCAGTGCTAGGGAAAATGCCAAAAACATTCAGTACTTC
TRBV2	many	.	TRBJ2-1	CASTGQSYNEQFF	TGTGCCAGCACCGGGCAATCCTACAATGAGCAGTTCTTC
TRBV18	many	.	TRBJ1-6	CASSPRGSPNNSPLHF	TGTGCCAGCTCGCCACGCGGATCCCCCAATAATTCACCCCTCCACTTT
TRBV6-2/TRBV6-3	.	TRBD1	TRBJ1-5	CASGGTGNNQPKHF	TGTGCCAGCGGAGGGACAGGGAACAATCAGCCAAAGCATTTT
TRBV6-1	many	.	TRBJ1-1	CASSEAPLGGTEAFF	TGTGCCAGCAGTGAAGCACCCTTGGGAGGAACTGAAGCTTTCTTT
TRBV25-1	many	.	TRBJ1-2	CASSDDSGAYMGYTF	TGTGCCAGCAGTGATGACAGCGGGGCGTATATGGGCTACACCTTC